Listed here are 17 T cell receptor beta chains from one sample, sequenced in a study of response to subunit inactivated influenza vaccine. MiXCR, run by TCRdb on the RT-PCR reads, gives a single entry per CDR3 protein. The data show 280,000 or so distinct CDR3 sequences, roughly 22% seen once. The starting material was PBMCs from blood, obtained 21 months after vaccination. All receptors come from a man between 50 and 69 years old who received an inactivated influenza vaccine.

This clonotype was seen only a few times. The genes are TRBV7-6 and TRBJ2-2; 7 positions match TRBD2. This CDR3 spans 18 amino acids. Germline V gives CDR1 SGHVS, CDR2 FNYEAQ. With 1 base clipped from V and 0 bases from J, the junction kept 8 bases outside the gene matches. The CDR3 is CASSLEVYGGANTGELFF. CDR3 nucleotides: TGTGCCAGCAGCTTAGAGGTCTATGGGGGGGCGAACACCGGGGAGCTGTTTTTT.

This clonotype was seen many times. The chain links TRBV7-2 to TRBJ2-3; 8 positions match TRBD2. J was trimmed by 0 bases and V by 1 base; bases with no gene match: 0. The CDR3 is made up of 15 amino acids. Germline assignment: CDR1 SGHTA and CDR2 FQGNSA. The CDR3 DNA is TGTGCCAGCAGCTTAGTAGCGGGGAGCACAGATACGCAGTATTTT. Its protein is CASSLVAGSTDTQYF. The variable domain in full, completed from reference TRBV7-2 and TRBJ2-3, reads GAGVSQSPSNKVTEKGKDVELRCDPISGHTALYWYRQSLGQGLEFLIYFQGNSAPDKSGLPSDRFSAERTGGSVSTLTIQRTQQEDSAVYLCASSLVAGSTDTQYFGPGTRLTVL.

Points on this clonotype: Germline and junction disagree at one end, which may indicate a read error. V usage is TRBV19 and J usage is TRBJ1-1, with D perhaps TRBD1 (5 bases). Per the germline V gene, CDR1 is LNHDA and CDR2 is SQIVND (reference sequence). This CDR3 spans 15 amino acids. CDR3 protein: CASSRKDNMNTEALF. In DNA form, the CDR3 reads TGTGCCAGTAGTCGAAAGGACAACATGAACACTGAAGCTCTCTTT.

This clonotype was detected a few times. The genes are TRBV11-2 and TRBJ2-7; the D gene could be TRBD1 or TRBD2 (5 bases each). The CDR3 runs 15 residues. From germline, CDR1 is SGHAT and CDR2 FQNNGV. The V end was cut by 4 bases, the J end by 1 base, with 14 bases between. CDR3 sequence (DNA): TGTGCCAGCAGCTCCTGGGACCGGCCTTCCTACGAGCAGTACTTC. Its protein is CASSSWDRPSYEQYF.

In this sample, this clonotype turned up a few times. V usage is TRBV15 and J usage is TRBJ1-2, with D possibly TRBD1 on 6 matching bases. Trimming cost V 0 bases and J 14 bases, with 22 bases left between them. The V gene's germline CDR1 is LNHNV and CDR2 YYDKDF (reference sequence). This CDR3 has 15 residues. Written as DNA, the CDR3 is TGTGCCACCAGCAGAGATCACGGGGGCGGGGAGAGGGAAACCTTC. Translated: CATSRDHGGGERETF.

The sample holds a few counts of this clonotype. The CDR3 protein is CASSLLQQETQYF. As DNA, the CDR3 is TGTGCCAGCAGCTTGTTACAGCAAGAGACCCAGTACTTC. The rearrangement links TRBV5-6 to TRBJ2-5; no clear D. Germline values: CDR1 SGHDT, CDR2 YYEEEE. Trimming took off 1 base at V and 2 bases at J, with 6 bases between the two ends. The CDR3 runs 13 residues. Full variable domain (remainder filled in from reference TRBV5-6 and TRBJ2-5): DAGVTQSPTHLIKTRGQQVTLRCSPKSGHDTVSWYQQALGQGPQFIFQYYEEEERQRGNFPDRFSGHQFPNYSSELNVNALLLGDSALYLCASSLLQQETQYFGPGTRLLVL.

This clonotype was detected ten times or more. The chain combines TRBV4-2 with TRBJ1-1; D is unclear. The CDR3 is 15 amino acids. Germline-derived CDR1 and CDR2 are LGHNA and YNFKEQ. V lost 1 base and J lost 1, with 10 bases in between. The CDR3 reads CASSQGGRQNTEAFF. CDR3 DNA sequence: TGTGCCAGCAGCCAAGGCGGCCGACAGAACACTGAAGCTTTCTTT.

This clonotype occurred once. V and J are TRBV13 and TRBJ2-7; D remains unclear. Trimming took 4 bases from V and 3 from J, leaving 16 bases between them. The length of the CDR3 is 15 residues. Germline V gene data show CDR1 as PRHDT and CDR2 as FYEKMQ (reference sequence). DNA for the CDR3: TGTGCCAGCAGCTCCTCGAATAGTCAAGACTACGAGCAGTACTTC. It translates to CASSSSNSQDYEQYF.

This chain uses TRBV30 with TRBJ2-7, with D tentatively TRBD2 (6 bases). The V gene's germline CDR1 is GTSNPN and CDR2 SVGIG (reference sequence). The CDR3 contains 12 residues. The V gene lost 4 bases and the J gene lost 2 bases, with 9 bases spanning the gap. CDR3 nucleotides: TGTGCCTGGACGGGGGTCACCTACGAGCAGTACTTC. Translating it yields CAWTGVTYEQYF.

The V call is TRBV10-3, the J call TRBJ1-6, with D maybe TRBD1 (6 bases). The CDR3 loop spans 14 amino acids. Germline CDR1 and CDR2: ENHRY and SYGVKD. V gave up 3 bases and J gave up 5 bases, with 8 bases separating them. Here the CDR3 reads CAISDRGDNSPLHF. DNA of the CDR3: TGTGCCATCAGTGACAGGGGAGATAATTCACCCCTCCACTTT.

The CDR3 region has the DNA TGTGCCAGCAGCCACCGGGGTTGGTGGACCTACAATGAGCAGTTCTTC. This sequence encodes CASSHRGWWTYNEQFF. The chain combines TRBV6-1 with TRBJ2-1; maybe TRBD2 (5 bases). The CDR3 totals 16 residues. Germline CDR1 is MNHNS and CDR2 is SASEGT. V lost 6 bases to trimming and J lost 2 bases, with 17 bases between them.

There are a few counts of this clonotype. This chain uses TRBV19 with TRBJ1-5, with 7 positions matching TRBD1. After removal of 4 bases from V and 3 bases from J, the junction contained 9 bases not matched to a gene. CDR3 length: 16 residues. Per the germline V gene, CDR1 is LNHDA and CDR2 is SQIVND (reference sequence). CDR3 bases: TGTGCCAGTAGTACCCCGACAGGGCTGATCAATCAGCCCCAGCATTTT. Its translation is CASSTPTGLINQPQHF.

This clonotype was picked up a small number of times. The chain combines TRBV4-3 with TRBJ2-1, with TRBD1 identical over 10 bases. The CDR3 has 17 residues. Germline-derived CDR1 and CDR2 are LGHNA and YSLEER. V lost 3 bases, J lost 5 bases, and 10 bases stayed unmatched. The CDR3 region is CASSHETTGTGDNEQFF. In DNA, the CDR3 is TGCGCCAGCAGCCACGAAACAACCGGGACAGGGGACAATGAGCAGTTCTTC.

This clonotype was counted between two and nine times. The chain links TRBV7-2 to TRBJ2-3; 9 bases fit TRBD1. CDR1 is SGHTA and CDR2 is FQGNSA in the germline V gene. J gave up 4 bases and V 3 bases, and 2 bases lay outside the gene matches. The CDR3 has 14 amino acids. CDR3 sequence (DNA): TGTGCCAGCAGCTTGTACAGGGGGCCAGATACGCAGTATTTT. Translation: CASSLYRGPDTQYF.

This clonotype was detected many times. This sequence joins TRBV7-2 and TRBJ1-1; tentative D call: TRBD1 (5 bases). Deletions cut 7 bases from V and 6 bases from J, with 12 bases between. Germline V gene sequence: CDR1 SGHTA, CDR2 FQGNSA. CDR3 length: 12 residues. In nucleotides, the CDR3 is TGTGCCAGCAACCATGGGGGGTCTGAAGCTTTCTTT. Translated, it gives CASNHGGSEAFF.

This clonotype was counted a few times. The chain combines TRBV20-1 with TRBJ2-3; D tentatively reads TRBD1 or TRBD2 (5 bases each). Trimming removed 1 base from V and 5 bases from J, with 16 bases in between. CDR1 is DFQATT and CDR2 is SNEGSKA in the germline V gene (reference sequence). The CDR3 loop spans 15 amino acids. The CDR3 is CSARGPRDGLDTQYF. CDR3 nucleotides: TGCAGTGCTAGAGGTCCCCGGGACGGTTTAGATACGCAGTATTTT.

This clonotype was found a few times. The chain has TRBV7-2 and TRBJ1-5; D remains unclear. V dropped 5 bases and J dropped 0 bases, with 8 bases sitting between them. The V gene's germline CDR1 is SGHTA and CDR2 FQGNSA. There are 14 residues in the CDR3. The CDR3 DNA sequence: TGTGCCAGCAGCAGCACTTATAGCAATCAGCCCCAGCATTTT. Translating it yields CASSSTYSNQPQHF.